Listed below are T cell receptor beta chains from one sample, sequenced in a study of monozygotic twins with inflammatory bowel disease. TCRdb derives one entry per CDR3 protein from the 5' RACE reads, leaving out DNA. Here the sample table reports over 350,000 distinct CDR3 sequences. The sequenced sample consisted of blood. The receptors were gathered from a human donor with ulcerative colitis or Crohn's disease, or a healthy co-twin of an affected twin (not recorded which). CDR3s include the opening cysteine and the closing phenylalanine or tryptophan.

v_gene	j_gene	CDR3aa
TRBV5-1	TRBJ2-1	CASSLTGQGENEQFF
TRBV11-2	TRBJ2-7	CASSLSVLYEQYF
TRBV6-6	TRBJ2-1	CASTRDRSYNEQFF
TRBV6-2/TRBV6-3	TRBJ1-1	CASSRDGYTEAFF
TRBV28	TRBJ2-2	CALRTGNTGELFF
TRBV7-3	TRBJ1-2	CASSLWTGYIVGYTF
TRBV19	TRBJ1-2	CASSIISASNRYGYTF
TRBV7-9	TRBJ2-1	CASSLQGGYNEQFF
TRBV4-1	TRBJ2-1	CASSPSPGSSNEQFF
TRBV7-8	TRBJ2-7	CASSLKNEGSEQYF
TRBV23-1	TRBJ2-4	CASSQNHRGENIQYF
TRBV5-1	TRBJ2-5	CASSLLAGYEGAQYF
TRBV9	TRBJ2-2	CASSVGAANLGGELFF
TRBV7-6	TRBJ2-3	CASSHYIEGGADTQYF
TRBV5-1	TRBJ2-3	CASSVLTVTTTDTQYF
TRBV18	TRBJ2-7	CASSPPGTSRIYEQYF